Presented here are 18 T cell receptor beta chains from one specimen sequenced in a study of beta chain features in type 1 diabetes. Isolated RNA was reverse transcribed in full, so expressed TCRB transcripts were sequenced. Produced via immunoSEQ multiplex PCR; TCRdb's table is partial and in-frame only. The table includes some 290,000 clones, roughly 25% detected once. Study-wide findings and caveats: For Type 1 diabetes patients, all four CD4+ subsets carried TCRB CDR3s that were moderately but significantly shorter.

No antigen has been identified for these receptors. The sequenced sample was naive CD4+ T cells from blood. These receptor sequences come from a woman under 40 with type 1 diabetes.

V gene TRBV30 combines with J gene TRBJ1-4; 7 nucleotides agree with TRBD1. V dropped 0 bases and J dropped 5; count of bases not matched to a gene: 0. The CDR3 contains 13 residues. Looked up from germline, CDR1 is GTSNPN and CDR2 is SVGIG (reference sequence). Here the CDR3 DNA reads TGTGCCTGGAGTGTACAGGGGAATGAAAAACTGTTTTTT. Its translation is CAWSVQGNEKLFF. The full variable domain, rest sourced from reference TRBV30 and TRBJ1-4, is SQTIHQWPATLVQPVGSPLSLECTVEGTSNPNLYWYRQAAGRGLQLLFYSVGIGQISSEVPQNLSASRPQDRQFILSSKKLLLSDSGFYLCAWSVQGNEKLFFGSGTQLSVL.

Note on this clone: This sample includes further DNA sequences coding for the same CDR3. This chain links TRBV19 with TRBJ2-3; unclear D gene. V lost 6 bases, J lost 3 bases, and 7 bases lay in between. This CDR3 spans 12 amino acids. CDR1 is LNHDA, CDR2 SQIVND, per germline (reference sequence). The CDR3: CASSPSTDTQYF. The CDR3 DNA is TGTGCCAGTAGCCCTTCGACAGATACGCAGTATTTT. Using reference TRBV19 and TRBJ2-3 for the parts outside the CDR3, the full variable domain is DGGITQSPKYLFRKEGQNVTLSCEQNLNHDAMYWYRQDPGQGLRLIYYSQIVNDFQKGDIAEGYSVSREKKESFPLTVTSAQKNPTAFYLCASSPSTDTQYFGPGTRLTVL.

V gene TRBV28 combines with J gene TRBJ2-7; 9 bases line up with TRBD1. The ends lost 5 bases at V and 2 bases at J; junction bases unmatched: 7. The length of the CDR3 is 15 residues. From germline, CDR1 is MDHEN and CDR2 SYDVKM. CDR3 sequence reads: CASSPGDRVPYEQYF. The CDR3 coding sequence is TGTGCCAGCAGTCCCGGGGACAGGGTTCCCTACGAGCAGTACTTC.

The chain links TRBV7-8 to TRBJ1-5; maybe TRBD1 (6 bases). The germline V and J ends were trimmed by 5 bases and 3 bases, with 23 bases remaining between them. There are 18 residues in the CDR3. Germline loops: CDR1 SGHVS, CDR2 FQNEAQ. CDR3 protein: CASSNLPAGTTLNQPQHF. The CDR3 DNA reads TGTGCCAGCAGCAACCTCCCCGCCGGGACAACTCTCAATCAGCCCCAGCATTTT.

Remarks on this clone: Distinct nucleotide sequences in the sample also encode this CDR3. The chain has TRBV30 and TRBJ1-1; D is ambiguous. This CDR3 region has 13 residues. CDR1 is GTSNPN and CDR2 is SVGIG in the germline V gene (reference sequence). Trimming removed 0 bases from V and 5 bases from J, with 10 bases in between. The CDR3 sequence: CAWSVLGGTEAFF. The DNA for the CDR3 is TGTGCCTGGAGTGTATTAGGAGGAACTGAAGCTTTCTTT.

This clone was recorded a few times. The rearrangement joins TRBV19 to TRBJ2-5; possible D gene TRBD1, 6 bases. V was cut by 5 bases and J by 5 bases, with 6 bases left in between. CDR3 length: 11 residues. The germline gives CDR1 LNHDA, CDR2 SQIVND (reference sequence). Here the CDR3 reads CASSQGETQYF. CDR3 nucleotide sequence: TGTGCCAGTAGTCAGGGGGAGACCCAGTACTTC.

The sample holds a few counts of this clone. The DNA of the CDR3 is TGTGCCAGCAGTTACACAATAGCGCAGAGCACAGATACGCAGTATTTT. As protein: CASSYTIAQSTDTQYF. V and J are TRBV6-5 and TRBJ2-3; possible D gene TRBD2, 5 bases. The CDR3 contains 16 residues. The germline CDR1 and CDR2 sequences are MNHEY and SVGAGI. Trimming removed 2 bases from V and 0 bases from J, with 12 bases in between.

This chain's CDR3 is CASSLIPRHGSGNTIYF. The CDR3, as DNA: TGTGCCAGCAGCTTAATCCCTCGACACGGCTCTGGAAACACCATATATTTT. The rearrangement joins TRBV11-2 to TRBJ1-3; D not certain. CDR1 and CDR2 (germline): SGHAT, FQNNGV. The ends were cut back, 2 bases at V and 0 bases at J, with 14 bases in the middle. The CDR3 extends over 17 amino acids. The full variable domain, its missing parts supplied by reference TRBV11-2 and TRBJ1-3, is EAGVAQSPRYKIIEKRQSVAFWCNPISGHATLYWYQQILGQGPKLLIQFQNNGVVDDSQLPKDRFSAERLKGVDSTLKIQPAKLEDSAVYLCASSLIPRHGSGNTIYFGEGSWLTVV.

This clone has a handful of counts. The chain combines TRBV9 with TRBJ1-2; 9 nucleotides align to TRBD1. V lost 3 bases and J lost 3; bases outside the gene matches: 6. The CDR3 runs to 15 residues. Per the germline V gene, CDR1 is SGDLS and CDR2 is YYNGEE. The CDR3 loop reads CASSAPWTGDYGYTF. For the CDR3, the DNA is TGTGCCAGCAGCGCCCCGTGGACAGGGGACTATGGCTACACCTTC.

The genes are TRBV20-1 and TRBJ1-1; 11 bases match TRBD1. Germline V CDR1 and CDR2: DFQATT, SNEGSKA (reference sequence). The CDR3 is 10 amino acids. The junction had 1 base not matched to a gene; V was cut back by 5 bases and J by 11 bases. For the CDR3, the DNA is TGCAGTGCTGGACAGGGGGCGGCTTTCTTT. This sequence encodes CSAGQGAAFF.

This chain uses TRBV29-1 with TRBJ1-1; tentative D call: TRBD1 (5 bases). Between the trimmed V and J ends, which lost 4 bases and 5 bases, there was a span of 11 bases. CDR3 length: 12 amino acids. CDR1 is SQVTM, CDR2 ANQGSEA, per germline. CDR3 protein: CSVVGTLTEAFF. The CDR3 nucleotides are TGCAGCGTTGTTGGGACTCTGACTGAAGCTTTCTTT.

This clone was counted a few times. The chain uses TRBV10-3 and TRBJ1-2; 8 nucleotides line up with TRBD1. Germline V lookup: CDR1 ENHRY, CDR2 SYGVKD. The CDR3 runs 14 residues. V dropped 4 bases and J dropped 4; count of bases not matched to a gene: 5. In DNA, the CDR3 is TGTGCCATCAGTGGACAGGGGACTATCTATGGCTACACCTTC. It is translated as CAISGQGTIYGYTF.

This clone has a handful of counts. The chain joins TRBV19 to TRBJ2-7; D may be TRBD2 (6 bases). V was pared by 3 bases and J by 3 bases, with 12 bases between. Germline V gives CDR1 LNHDA, CDR2 SQIVND (reference sequence). This CDR3 is built from 14 residues. CDR3 in amino acids: CASSIRWDFYEQYF. The CDR3 nucleotides are TGTGCCAGTAGTATCCGATGGGACTTCTACGAGCAGTACTTC.

This sequence joins TRBV2 and TRBJ1-1; 10 bases agree with TRBD1. V was pared by 7 bases and J by 5 bases, with 10 bases of the junction left unmatched. CDR1 is SNHLY, CDR2 FYNNEI, per germline. The CDR3 extends over 15 amino acids. The DNA for the CDR3 is TGTGCCAGCAACAGGGACAGGGGTTACGATACTGAAGCTTTCTTT. It translates to CASNRDRGYDTEAFF. Using reference TRBV2 and TRBJ1-1 for the parts outside the CDR3, the full variable domain is EPEVTQTPSHQVTQMGQEVILRCVPISNHLYFYWYRQILGQKVEFLVSFYNNEISEKSEIFDDQFSVERPDGSNFTLKIRSTKLEDSAMYFCASNRDRGYDTEAFFGQGTRLTVV.

The sample holds a few counts of this clone. The chain combines TRBV4-1 with TRBJ2-4, with D uncertain. The CDR3 is made up of 14 amino acids. Trimming stripped 2 bases from V and 7 bases from J, with 12 bases between. Germline V gives CDR1 MGHRA, CDR2 YSYEKL. CDR3 in amino acids: CASSQLRLRNIQYF. The CDR3 DNA is TGCGCCAGCAGCCAATTGAGGTTAAGGAACATTCAGTACTTC.

This clone came up a few times. This chain uses TRBV18 with TRBJ2-1, with TRBD1 identical over 7 bases. The CDR3 sequence is 14 residues long. J lost 5 bases, V lost 3 bases, and 4 bases had no gene match. Per the germline V gene, CDR1 is KGHSH and CDR2 is LQKENI. The CDR3 bases are TGTGCCAGCTCACCCGGGACAGAGAACAATGAGCAGTTCTTC. Amino acids: CASSPGTENNEQFF.

CDR3 coding DNA: TGTGCCAGCAGCTTGGTTGGAGAATACAATGAGCAGTTCTTC. Residues: CASSLVGEYNEQFF. This chain links TRBV5-6 with TRBJ2-1; no firm D call. The germline CDR1 and CDR2 sequences are SGHDT and YYEEEE. Trimming removed 0 bases at V and 4 bases at J, with 8 bases between. The CDR3 sequence is 14 residues long.

This sequence joins TRBV7-3 and TRBJ2-1, with 11 bases matching TRBD2. The V and J ends lost 0 bases and 8 bases, in that order; junction bases with no gene match: 6. CDR1 is SGHTA, CDR2 FQGTGA, per germline. This CDR3 contains 16 residues. DNA of the CDR3: TGTGCCAGCAGCTTAACGAAACTAGCGGGAGAGGATGAGCAGTTCTTC. Amino acid sequence: CASSLTKLAGEDEQFF.